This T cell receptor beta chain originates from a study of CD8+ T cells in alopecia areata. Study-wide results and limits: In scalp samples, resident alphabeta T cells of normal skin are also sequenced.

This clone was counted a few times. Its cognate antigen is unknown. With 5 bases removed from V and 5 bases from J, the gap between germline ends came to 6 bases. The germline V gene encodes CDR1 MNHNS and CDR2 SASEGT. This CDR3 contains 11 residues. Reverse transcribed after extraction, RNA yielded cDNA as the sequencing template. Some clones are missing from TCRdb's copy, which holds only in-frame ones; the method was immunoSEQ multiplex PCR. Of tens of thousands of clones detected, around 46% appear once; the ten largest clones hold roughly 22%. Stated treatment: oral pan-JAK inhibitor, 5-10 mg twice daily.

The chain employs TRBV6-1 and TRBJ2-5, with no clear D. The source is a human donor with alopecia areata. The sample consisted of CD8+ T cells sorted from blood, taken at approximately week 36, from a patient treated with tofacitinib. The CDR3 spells CASSRGETQYF. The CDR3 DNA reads TGTGCCAGCAGTCGTGGGGAGACCCAGTACTTC.